This T cell receptor beta chain derives from a study of human T cells and chemical hapten exposure. This clonotype has ten or more counts. As to time point: healthy volunteer bleed at 6 weeks. Total RNA came from unfractionated whole blood. TCRdb passed the RACE reads through MiXCR, listing each CDR3 protein once. The profile shows around 45,000 distinct CDR3 sequences, 3.7% of them singletons. With 1 base clipped from V and 1 base from J, the junction kept 3 bases outside the gene matches. Per the germline V gene, CDR1 is SGDLS and CDR2 is YYNGEE. This CDR3 contains 15 residues. The source material was whole blood. The chain joins TRBV9 to TRBJ2-3; 7 bases fit TRBD1. The TCR sequence derives from a human donor in good health. Some clones in this sample may be carry-over from other donors' samples. In DNA form, the CDR3 reads TGTGCCAGCAGCGTATCGCAGGGGGGCACAGATACGCAGTATTTT. Protein: CASSVSQGGTDTQYF.